There are many counts of the clone carrying this T cell receptor beta chain. The CDR3 is 14 amino acids. The germline V gene has CDR1 MNHNS and CDR2 SASEGT. Trimming cost V 4 bases and J 9 bases; bases outside gene matches: 11. The data belong to a study of glioma-infiltrating T cells. TCR alpha and beta CDR3 regions were amplified from RNA using iRepertoire nested multiplex PCR. One entry per CDR3 protein results from TCRdb running MiXCR on the multiplex PCR reads. The table shows approximately 90,000 distinct CDR3 sequences, with 20% to 25% occurring only once. The sequencing input was glioma tissue, nonneoplastic brain tissue, or PBMCs (not recorded which). This TCR was sampled from a human donor with low-grade glioma or glioblastoma, undergoing nonglioma brain surgery, or in good health (not recorded which). The chain joins TRBV6-1 to TRBJ2-7, with 8 bases identical to TRBD1. The CDR3 DNA reads as TGTGCCAGCAGTGGGCTGGGGACAGGTGTTAGGCAGTACTTC. It encodes CASSGLGTGVRQYF.